This section outlines one T cell receptor beta chain sequence together with its context. There are a few counts of this clonotype. It has no known antigen specificity. One base away there is no much larger clone; base qualities are not given. The entry originates in a study of post-analysis software for immune sequencing data (dated by TCRdb to the mid-2010s). Some background on the complete study: Relapsing-remitting, secondary progressive and progressive-relapsing multiple sclerosis were recorded as disease courses, and subtype annotation was lacking for some patients. Patient repertoires were compared against about a dozen previously published healthy control repertoires from donors aged roughly 6 to 26 years. A subset of samples was prepared in parallel using single-end sample barcoding, then pooled and co-amplified after Illumina adapter ligation. Broad study findings and their caveats: Significantly lower normalized Chao1 diversity was found in multiple sclerosis patients than in controls, suggesting substantial peripheral T-cell clonal expansion. About 5 TRBV segments, including TRBV5-6, TRBV5-1 and TRBV20-1, were significantly more frequent in patients than controls. The control group was slightly older than the multiple sclerosis patient group. When samples were clustered directly using the F measure, samples prepared in the same batch co-clustered strongly, which prompted a batch-effect correction.

The time point tag for this specimen amounts to: second blood draw from one MS patient after hematopoietic stem cell transplantation. To demonstrate the VDJtools post-analysis software, TCR beta repertoires were profiled from the peripheral blood of over ten young patients with multiple sclerosis. Multiple sclerosis patients were children and adolescents aged roughly 6 to 16 years. V is reduced by 3 bases and J by 5 bases, leaving a spacing of 14 bases between them. Via the germline V gene, CDR1 is MDHEN and CDR2 SYDVKM. Taken from cysteine to phenylalanine, the CDR3 has 15 residues. Of the read, only the CDR3 DNA is kept; its 45 bases are in frame from base 1. Library preparation employed PCR. The sample was run on an Illumina HiSeq 2500. Unique molecular identifiers were incorporated into TCR beta cDNA libraries to reduce PCR and sequencing biases. Roughly 500,000 cDNA molecules were obtained for every 1 to 10 million input T cells, so each molecule roughly corresponded to one T cell. Patient libraries were prepared and sequenced with the same protocol used for the earlier healthy control dataset. Within a given batch, samples were prepared together, multiplexed and sequenced on the same HiSeq lane. In the authors' own workflow: MIGEC handled the raw barcoded reads, throwing out single-read molecular identifier groups before consensus assembly and CDR3 extraction. VDJtools was used for post-analysis of the clonotype tables, with diversity normalized by down-sampling every dataset to the smallest sample size. Repertoire overlap clustering matched CDR3 amino acid but not nucleotide sequences to correct batch-related cross-sample contamination. The public reads were reprocessed in TCRdb via fastp at Q25 and MiXCR, keeping in-frame beta chains. Each record represents a unique CDR3 protein, reported with the most common genes and DNA among its rows. The V and J calls here are based on TCRdb, not the publication. The sample table holds 160,000 or so distinct CDR3 sequences, of which under 40% were seen once. Clones ranked in the top ten supply 25% to 35% of the sample.

The TCR originated in a girl aged 5 to 17 with multiple sclerosis. Donor details come from another sample of the same person, matched by shared clones. The source was blood, collected after autologous hematopoietic stem cell transplantation. The chain employs TRBV28 and TRBJ2-1, with TRBD2 tentatively as D gene (6 bases match). The nucleotide sequence is TGTGCCAGCAGTTTGGTTCGGCGGGGTAACAATGAGCAGTTCTTC. This gives the protein CASSLVRRGNNEQFF.